This TCR beta chain was identified in a study of response to subunit inactivated influenza vaccine (dated by TCRdb to between 2018 and 2020). Regarding the research as a whole: Deep quantitative profiling of the T cell receptor repertoire was used in the study to follow responses to a trivalent subunit inactivated influenza vaccine. What the research found in general, with its limitations: The authors suggested that each seasonal influenza vaccination may recruit only a limited number of new T cells.

The germline V gene encodes CDR1 LGHDT and CDR2 YNNKEL (reference sequence). Including cysteine and phenylalanine, the CDR3 has 14 amino acids. Only the CDR3 portion is preserved as DNA: 42 bases, with reading frame beginning at the first base. Trimming removed 2 bases from V and 2 bases from J, leaving 10 bases between the germline ends. Details on this clonotype: The antigen it recognizes is unknown. There are no base qualities to consult, and no much larger clone falls within one base.

The receptor library was made with RT-PCR. Data came from an Illumina HiSeq 2500. The public sequencing data were trimmed at Q25 with fastp and processed into clonotypes with MiXCR by TCRdb, which kept only in-frame beta chains. Rows with one shared CDR3 protein collapse into an entry with the most common genes and DNA. This sample comprises 590,000 or so distinct CDR3 sequences, approximately 14% of them detected only once. Of the sample, around 7.6% is held by the ten largest clones. The chain uses TRBV3-1 and TRBJ2-7, with TRBD2 tentatively as D gene (6 bases match). Sequenced here: PBMCs from blood, sampled around 15 days before vaccination. The clonotype originates from a man aged 50 or older who received an inactivated influenza vaccine. Donor details come from another sample of the same person, matched by shared clones. The CDR3 protein: CASSQTSWTYEQYF. Read as DNA, the sequence is TGTGCCAGCAGCCAAACTAGCTGGACCTACGAGCAGTACTTC.